These 32 T cell receptor beta chains came from one sample sequenced in a study of PD-1 and CTLA-4 blockade in melanoma. Only in-frame clones appear in the TCRdb table, and some are missing; sequencing was by immunoSEQ multiplex PCR. The table has approximately 33,000 clones, approximately 90% seen once. The sequencing here drew on CD8+ T cells from peripheral blood, taken from a patient given anti-PD-1 treatment. The receptors were gathered from a human donor with melanoma.

V usage is TRBV29-1 and J usage is TRBJ1-2; no clear D gene. Per the germline V gene, CDR1 is SQVTM and CDR2 is ANQGSEA. The CDR3 is 12 amino acids. V shed 2 bases and J shed 8 bases, with 12 bases lying between them. CDR3 coding DNA: TGCAGCGTTGAAAATAGAAATGGCGGCTACACCTTC. Protein product: CSVENRNGGYTF.

There are a few counts of this clone. V and J are TRBV7-9 and TRBJ2-7; D call uncertain. V shed 5 bases and J shed 6 bases, with 11 bases lying between them. CDR1 SEHNR and CDR2 FQNEAQ come from the germline V gene (reference sequence). CDR3 length: 12 amino acids. For the CDR3, the DNA is TGTGCCAGCAGCCTGGAGAACAGCGAGCAGTACTTC. As protein: CASSLENSEQYF. Complete variable domain (other parts from reference TRBV7-9 and TRBJ2-7): DTGVSQNPRHKITKRGQNVTFRCDPISEHNRLYWYRQTLGQGPEFLTYFQNEAQLEKSRLLSDRFSAERPKGSFSTLEIQRTEQGDSAMYLCASSLENSEQYFGPGTRLTVT.

J is TRBJ1-5 and V is TRBV23-1; D unclear. TRBV23-1 is identified as an open reading frame with a role that is uncertain. Trimming shortened V by 3 bases and J by 15 bases, and 18 bases separated the two germline ends. This CDR3 has 13 residues. The chain's CDR3 is CASSHWALPVSHF. CDR3 DNA: TGCGCCAGCAGTCACTGGGCCCTTCCTGTATCGCATTTT.

This chain joins TRBV14 and TRBJ2-2, with D hard to call. Germline V CDR1 and CDR2: SGHDN, FVKESK. Trimming removed 4 bases from V and 6 bases from J, with 12 bases in between. The CDR3 is 14 amino acids. The chain's CDR3 is CASSPRSLSGELFF. CDR3 nucleotide sequence: TGTGCCAGCAGCCCAAGATCCCTGTCCGGGGAGCTGTTTTTT.

Here the CDR3 DNA reads TGTGCCAGCAGCTCCGTAGCGGAGGGCTACAATGAGCAGTTCTTC. This encodes CASSSVAEGYNEQFF. The J gene is TRBJ2-1, the V gene TRBV7-9; D perhaps matches TRBD2 (6 bases). CDR3 length equals 15 residues. Germline assignment: CDR1 SEHNR and CDR2 FQNEAQ (reference sequence). The V and J ends lost 4 bases and 3 bases respectively, with 13 bases between them.

The chain employs TRBV5-4 and TRBJ1-1; no definite D call. In germline, CDR1 is SGHNT, CDR2 YYREEE (reference sequence). This CDR3 comprises 12 residues. V lost 0 bases, J lost 7 bases, and 7 bases lay in between. CDR3 residues: CASSLGGREAFF. CDR3 in DNA: TGTGCCAGCAGCTTGGGGGGTCGTGAAGCTTTCTTT. Filled out from reference TRBV5-4 and TRBJ1-1, the complete variable domain reads ETGVTQSPTHLIKTRGQQVTLRCSSQSGHNTVSWYQQALGQGPQFIFQYYREEENGRGNFPPRFSGLQFPNYSSELNVNALELDDSALYLCASSLGGREAFFGQGTRLTVV.

The chain couples TRBV11-2 to TRBJ1-4; D gene ambiguous. V lost 1 base, J lost 10 bases, and 13 bases lay in between. Germline V gives CDR1 SGHAT, CDR2 FQNNGV. The CDR3 extends over 14 amino acids. In nucleotides, the CDR3 is TGTGCCAGCAGCTTAGTGATGCCTCCGGGAAAACTGTTTTTT. This translates into CASSLVMPPGKLFF.

V usage is TRBV10-1 and J usage is TRBJ2-7; no definite D call. V lost 3 bases and J 2 bases, leaving 8 bases between the germline ends. The germline V gene has CDR1 WNHNN and CDR2 SYGVQD (reference sequence). The CDR3 has 13 amino acids. This CDR3 is CASSDGVTYEQYF. The CDR3 DNA is TGCGCCAGCAGTGATGGGGTAACCTACGAGCAGTACTTC.

The rearrangement links TRBV10-2 to TRBJ2-3, with TRBD2 identical over 7 bases. V gave up 6 bases and J gave up 2 bases; unmatched junction bases: 14. The CDR3 spans 17 residues. Germline-derived CDR1 and CDR2 are WSHSY and SAAADI. As DNA, the CDR3 is TGCGCCAGCAGGACGGACAAACGGGACTATTACACAGATACGCAGTATTTT. Its protein product is CASRTDKRDYYTDTQYF.

This rearrangement joins TRBV30 to TRBJ1-5; TRBD1 is a possible D gene (5 bases). Trimming removed 5 bases from V and 2 bases from J, with 13 bases in between. CDR3 length equals 14 residues. Germline CDR1 reads GTSNPN; CDR2 reads SVGIG (reference sequence). CDR3 loop: CAWAPGSGNQPQHF. Here the CDR3 DNA reads TGTGCCTGGGCCCCAGGGAGCGGCAATCAGCCCCAGCATTTT.

The chain is built from TRBV7-9 and TRBJ2-7; perhaps TRBD1 as D (8 bases). Between the trimmed V and J ends, which lost 4 bases and 5 bases, there was a span of 12 bases. CDR3 length: 13 amino acids. Germline assignment: CDR1 SEHNR and CDR2 FQNEAQ (reference sequence). CDR3 sequence: CASSYRGRDEQYF. The DNA of the CDR3 is TGTGCCAGCAGCTACAGGGGGAGGGACGAGCAGTACTTC.

The chain combines TRBV28 with TRBJ2-3; D not resolved. This CDR3 has 17 residues. Trimming stripped 7 bases from V and 3 bases from J, with 23 bases between. Germline V lookup: CDR1 MDHEN, CDR2 SYDVKM. The DNA for the CDR3 is TGTGCCAGCACTCCAAGTCAGAGGCGCGAATGGACAGATACGCAGTATTTT. Amino acid sequence: CASTPSQRREWTDTQYF.

V usage is TRBV4-1 and J usage is TRBJ2-7; D remains ambiguous. Germline V CDR1 and CDR2: MGHRA, YSYEKL. The V and J ends lost 1 base and 3 bases respectively, with 10 bases between them. The CDR3 is 14 amino acids. CDR3 residues: CASSQGQWGYEQYF. The CDR3 region has the DNA TGCGCCAGCAGCCAAGGTCAGTGGGGCTACGAGCAGTACTTC.

This clone has only one observation. This chain links TRBV6-1 with TRBJ1-5; TRBD1 might be the D (5 bases). The V gene's germline CDR1 is MNHNS and CDR2 SASEGT. This CDR3 contains 16 residues. V was cut by 4 bases and J by 3 bases, with 16 bases left in between. CDR3 bases: TGTGCCAGCAGTGGAGGGGCACAGGCCCTCAATCAGCCCCAGCATTTT. Translation: CASSGGAQALNQPQHF.

The chain employs TRBV10-3 and TRBJ1-1; D unresolved. The CDR3 loop spans 13 amino acids. The V gene lost 0 bases and the J gene lost 4 bases, with 6 bases spanning the gap. Germline CDR1 is ENHRY and CDR2 is SYGVKD. The CDR3 spells CAISESSVTEAFF. The DNA of the CDR3 is TGTGCCATCAGTGAGTCTAGTGTCACTGAAGCTTTCTTT.

The CDR3, as DNA: TGTGCCAGCAGTTGGGACAGCGACCTAGGATCACCCCTCCACTTT. This encodes CASSWDSDLGSPLHF. The chain uses TRBV6-5 and TRBJ1-6; 7 positions agree with TRBD1. Unmatched junction bases numbered 10, after V lost 4 bases and J lost 10 bases. This CDR3 has 15 amino acids. Germline V lookup: CDR1 MNHEY, CDR2 SVGAGI.

This clone showed up just a few times. V and J are TRBV6-2 or TRBV6-3 and TRBJ2-1; no clear D. The CDR3 has 15 amino acids. Trimming took off 2 bases at V and 0 bases at J, with 8 bases between the two ends. The germline V gene encodes CDR1 MNHEY and CDR2 SVGEGT. CDR3 nucleotides: TGTGCCAGCAGTTACGAACTTTCCTCCTACAATGAGCAGTTCTTC. Translating it yields CASSYELSSYNEQFF.

The rearrangement links TRBV9 to TRBJ1-1, with D hard to call. Trimming took off 2 bases at V and 1 base at J, with 12 bases between the two ends. The CDR3 extends over 15 amino acids. CDR1 is SGDLS, CDR2 YYNGEE, per germline. CDR3 nucleotide sequence: TGTGCCAGCAGCGTCACCGGGGTCGGGAACACTGAAGCTTTCTTT. Translation gives CASSVTGVGNTEAFF.

The chain joins TRBV5-8 to TRBJ2-7; D perhaps matches TRBD2 (6 bases). The CDR3 runs to 15 residues. Germline-derived CDR1 and CDR2 are SGHTS and YDEGEE. V gave up 4 bases and J gave up 5 bases, with 19 bases separating them. The CDR3 reads CASSHGGGVANEQYF. In DNA form, the CDR3 reads TGTGCCAGCAGCCACGGGGGAGGAGTAGCAAACGAGCAGTACTTC.

The V gene is TRBV6-2 or TRBV6-3, the J gene TRBJ2-1; perhaps TRBD2 as D (6 bases). In germline, CDR1 is MNHEY, CDR2 SVGEGT. The CDR3 is 13 residues long. V gave up 4 bases and J gave up 10 bases, with 14 bases separating them. CDR3 loop: CASSSGLSDEQFF. In nucleotides, the CDR3 is TGTGCCAGCAGTTCGGGACTCTCGGACGAGCAGTTCTTC.

The rearrangement joins TRBV28 to TRBJ2-5; no definite D call. The V and J ends lost 5 bases and 4 bases respectively, with 14 bases between them. Germline V gives CDR1 MDHEN, CDR2 SYDVKM. The CDR3 has 14 amino acids. The CDR3 reads CASSPSGQPETQYF. The CDR3 DNA sequence: TGTGCCAGCAGTCCCTCGGGCCAGCCAGAGACCCAGTACTTC.

This clone appeared a single time. The CDR3 protein is CSASEGTGELFF. The DNA for the CDR3 is TGCAGCGCCTCGGAGGGCACCGGGGAGCTGTTTTTT. The chain carries TRBV29-1 and TRBJ2-2, with a tentative D call TRBD2 (6 bases). Trimming left V 7 bases short and J 4 bases short, with 10 bases between. Per germline, CDR1 SQVTM and CDR2 ANQGSEA. The CDR3 length is 12 residues.

V is TRBV30 and J is TRBJ2-7; the match to TRBD1 covers 8 bases. CDR3 size: 12 residues. The germline V gene encodes CDR1 GTSNPN and CDR2 SVGIG (reference sequence). V dropped 4 bases and J dropped 4; count of bases not matched to a gene: 3. The CDR3 bases are TGTGCCTGGAACCAGGGGGCTTACGAGCAGTACTTC. Protein: CAWNQGAYEQYF. The variable domain in full, with the rest retrieved from reference TRBV30 and TRBJ2-7, is SQTIHQWPATLVQPVGSPLSLECTVEGTSNPNLYWYRQAAGRGLQLLFYSVGIGQISSEVPQNLSASRPQDRQFILSSKKLLLSDSGFYLCAWNQGAYEQYFGPGTRLTVT.

The V gene is TRBV28, the J gene TRBJ2-2, with 11 positions matching TRBD2. CDR3 length: 16 amino acids. V was clipped by 6 bases and J by 3 bases; unmatched bases: 6. Germline V gives CDR1 MDHEN, CDR2 SYDVKM. The CDR3 bases are TGTGCCAGCAGAATAGCGGGAGGGCCTGACACCGGGGAGCTGTTTTTT. Translating gives CASRIAGGPDTGELFF.

The chain joins TRBV4-1 to TRBJ1-5, with D hard to call. Germline-derived CDR1 and CDR2 are MGHRA and YSYEKL. The V end was cut by 1 base, the J end by 1 base, with 5 bases between. This CDR3 has 14 amino acids. The CDR3 DNA reads as TGCGCCAGCAGCCAAGGGAACAGCAATCAGCCCCAGCATTTT. It translates to CASSQGNSNQPQHF.

The V and J genes are TRBV27 and TRBJ1-1, with a possible D match to TRBD1 (6 bases). The CDR3 length is 14 residues. The V gene's germline CDR1 is MNHEY and CDR2 SMNVEV (reference sequence). The ends were cut back, 2 bases at V and 4 bases at J, with 11 bases in the middle. DNA for the CDR3: TGTGCCAGCAGTTTAGCACAGGGTACCACTGAAGCTTTCTTT. This sequence encodes CASSLAQGTTEAFF.

V gene TRBV28 combines with J gene TRBJ2-1; TRBD2 matches 16 bases. The trim removed 9 bases at V and 5 bases at J, leaving 4 bases unmatched. There are 15 residues in the CDR3. Germline V gives CDR1 MDHEN, CDR2 SYDVKM. CDR3 sequence (DNA): TGTGCCAGGGGACTAGCGGGAGGGGGGGACAATGAGCAGTTCTTC. As protein: CARGLAGGGDNEQFF.

The chain combines TRBV5-1 with TRBJ2-1; 13 bases are shared with TRBD2. CDR3 length equals 15 residues. V lost 3 bases and J lost 8; bases outside the gene matches: 5. CDR1 is SGHRS and CDR2 is YFSETQ in the germline V gene. Here the CDR3 DNA reads TGCGCCAGCAGCTCCGGGACTAGCGGGATGCATGAGCAGTTCTTC. Translating gives CASSSGTSGMHEQFF.

This rearrangement joins TRBV7-6 to TRBJ2-2; D gene unclear. V lost 6 bases, J lost 6 bases, and 11 bases lay in between. The CDR3 length is 13 residues. The germline V gene has CDR1 SGHVS and CDR2 FNYEAQ. The CDR3: CASRPSMAGELFF. The CDR3 nucleotides read TGTGCCAGCAGGCCGTCAATGGCCGGGGAGCTGTTTTTT. Full variable domain (outside the CDR3, taken from reference TRBV7-6 and TRBJ2-2): GAGVSQSPRYKVTKRGQDVALRCDPISGHVSLYWYRQALGQGPEFLTYFNYEAQQDKSGLPNDRFSAERPEGSISTLTIQRTEQRDSAMYRCASRPSMAGELFFGEGSRLTVL.

V and J are TRBV15 and TRBJ2-1; TRBD2 agrees at 10 bases. From germline, CDR1 is LNHNV and CDR2 YYDKDF (reference sequence). The CDR3 contains 16 residues. V was clipped by 3 bases and J by 5 bases; unmatched bases: 7. The CDR3 nucleotides are TGTGCCACCAGCAGCATTAAACTAGCGGGAAACAATGAGCAGTTCTTC. Protein: CATSSIKLAGNNEQFF.

This chain connects TRBV27 to TRBJ1-5; maybe TRBD1 (6 bases). From germline, CDR1 is MNHEY and CDR2 SMNVEV (reference sequence). Trimming shortened V by 3 bases and J by 4 bases, and 10 bases separated the two germline ends. The CDR3 is 14 residues long. For the CDR3, the DNA is TGTGCCAGCAGTTTGGTACAGGGTAATCAGCCCCAGCATTTT. It translates to CASSLVQGNQPQHF.

J is TRBJ2-1 and V is TRBV30, with D possibly TRBD1 on 6 matching bases. CDR1 and CDR2 (germline): GTSNPN, SVGIG (reference sequence). The CDR3 runs to 11 residues. The V end lost 5 bases, the J end lost 4 bases, and 6 bases lay between the germline ends. As DNA, the CDR3 is TGTGCCTGGGGACAGTACAATGAGCAGTTCTTC. As protein: CAWGQYNEQFF. Filled out from reference TRBV30 and TRBJ2-1, the complete variable domain reads SQTIHQWPATLVQPVGSPLSLECTVEGTSNPNLYWYRQAAGRGLQLLFYSVGIGQISSEVPQNLSASRPQDRQFILSSKKLLLSDSGFYLCAWGQYNEQFFGPGTRLTVL.